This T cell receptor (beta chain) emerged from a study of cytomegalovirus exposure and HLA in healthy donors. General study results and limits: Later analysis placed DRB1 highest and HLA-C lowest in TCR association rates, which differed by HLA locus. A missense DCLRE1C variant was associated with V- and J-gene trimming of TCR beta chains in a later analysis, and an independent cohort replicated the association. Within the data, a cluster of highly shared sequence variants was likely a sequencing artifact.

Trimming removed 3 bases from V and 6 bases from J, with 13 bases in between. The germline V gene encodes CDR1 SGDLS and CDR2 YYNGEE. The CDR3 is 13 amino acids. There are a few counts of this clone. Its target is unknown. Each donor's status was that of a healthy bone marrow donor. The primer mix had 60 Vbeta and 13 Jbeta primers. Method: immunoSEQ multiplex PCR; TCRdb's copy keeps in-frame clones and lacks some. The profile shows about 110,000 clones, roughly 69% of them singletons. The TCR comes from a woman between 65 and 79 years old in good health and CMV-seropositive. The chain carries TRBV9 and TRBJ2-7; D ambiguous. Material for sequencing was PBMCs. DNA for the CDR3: TGTGCCAGCAGCGCACATGAGAGGTCCGAGCAGTACTTC. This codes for CASSAHERSEQYF.